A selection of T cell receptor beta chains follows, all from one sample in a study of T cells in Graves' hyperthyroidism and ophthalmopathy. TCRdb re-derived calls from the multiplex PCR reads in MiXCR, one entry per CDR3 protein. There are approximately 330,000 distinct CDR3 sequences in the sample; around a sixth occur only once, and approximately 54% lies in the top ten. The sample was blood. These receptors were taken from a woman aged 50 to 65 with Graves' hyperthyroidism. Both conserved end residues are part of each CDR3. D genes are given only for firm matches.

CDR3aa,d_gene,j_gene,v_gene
CASTGDLGGANYGYTF,-,TRBJ1-2,TRBV5-1
CSASVGDNNQPQHF,-,TRBJ1-5,TRBV20-1
CASSVGTGEQAQHF,TRBD1,TRBJ1-5,TRBV2
CASSPLRLTRSYNEQFF,-,TRBJ2-1,TRBV4-1
CASSHPITGEGTEAFF,TRBD1,TRBJ1-1,TRBV4-1
CASSYSRDYGYTF,-,TRBJ1-2,TRBV2
CASSGRGAPGTGELFF,-,TRBJ2-2,TRBV12-3/TRBV12-4
CASSPWRGDDNEQFF,TRBD2,TRBJ2-1,TRBV3-1
CASSVGQGTWNSPLHF,TRBD1,TRBJ1-6,TRBV6-1
CSARESPWTSGRSGELFF,TRBD2,TRBJ2-2,TRBV20-1
CASIAAGSSYEQYF,-,TRBJ2-7,TRBV28
CASSPGTGNTEAFF,TRBD1,TRBJ1-1,TRBV18
CASSSTGRGAAYEQYF,TRBD2,TRBJ2-7,TRBV11-2
CASRKGQLPDYGYTF,-,TRBJ1-2,TRBV6-1
CSVDIASGYSYNEQFF,TRBD2,TRBJ2-1,TRBV29-1
CASSRLPGQGPPLHF,TRBD1,TRBJ1-6,TRBV7-3
CASSQAMNTEAFF,-,TRBJ1-1,TRBV19
CASSKWGYQPQHF,-,TRBJ1-5,TRBV2
CASSATGSPEGSQYF,TRBD1,TRBJ2-3,TRBV28
CASSTQGASGELFF,TRBD1,TRBJ2-2,TRBV19
CSASSQGSTEAFF,-,TRBJ1-1,TRBV20-1
CASHPNPGSTNEKLFF,-,TRBJ1-4,TRBV2
CASSLVRTGELFF,-,TRBJ2-2,TRBV7-8
CATSNRGTEAFF,-,TRBJ1-1,TRBV19
CASSVSYPKSPLHF,-,TRBJ1-6,TRBV14
CASSPGVSGIPDTQYF,TRBD2,TRBJ2-3,TRBV12-3/TRBV12-4
CASSPLRWTVTYEQYF,-,TRBJ2-7,TRBV11-2
CASSFGSGSYEQYF,-,TRBJ2-7,TRBV5-6
CASSEGQGQETQYF,-,TRBJ2-5,TRBV6-1
CSALWDFHSTEAFF,-,TRBJ1-1,TRBV20-1
CASSFYGLAGETDTQYF,TRBD2,TRBJ2-3,TRBV9
CASSLGDSPYNEQFF,-,TRBJ2-1,TRBV12-3/TRBV12-4
CASSSKFWDRGLHTGELFF,TRBD1,TRBJ2-2,TRBV12-3/TRBV12-4
CSVVVGGNQPQHF,-,TRBJ1-5,TRBV29-1
CASSYNGPSYEQFF,-,-,TRBV6-5
CSAKGGRNPYGYTF,-,TRBJ1-2,TRBV20-1
CASSYSGTNPGGELFF,TRBD2,TRBJ2-2,TRBV7-6
CASSQVTGTETQYF,-,TRBJ2-5,TRBV4-1
CASSPTSTFGDYGYTF,-,TRBJ1-2,TRBV6-1
CASTAGGPGETQYF,TRBD2,TRBJ2-5,TRBV5-1
CASSQGLAGSNEQFF,TRBD2,TRBJ2-1,TRBV7-7
CASSGQGYTF,-,TRBJ1-2,TRBV6-1
CASSLLTRQSSYEQYF,-,TRBJ2-7,TRBV5-1
CASSWAGTGAEDTQYF,TRBD1,TRBJ2-3,TRBV5-1
CASSRPRGQGSYEQYF,TRBD1,TRBJ2-7,TRBV3-1
CASSLSQGGNTDTQYF,-,TRBJ2-3,TRBV7-3
CASSHTAGTHTGELFF,-,TRBJ2-2,TRBV4-2